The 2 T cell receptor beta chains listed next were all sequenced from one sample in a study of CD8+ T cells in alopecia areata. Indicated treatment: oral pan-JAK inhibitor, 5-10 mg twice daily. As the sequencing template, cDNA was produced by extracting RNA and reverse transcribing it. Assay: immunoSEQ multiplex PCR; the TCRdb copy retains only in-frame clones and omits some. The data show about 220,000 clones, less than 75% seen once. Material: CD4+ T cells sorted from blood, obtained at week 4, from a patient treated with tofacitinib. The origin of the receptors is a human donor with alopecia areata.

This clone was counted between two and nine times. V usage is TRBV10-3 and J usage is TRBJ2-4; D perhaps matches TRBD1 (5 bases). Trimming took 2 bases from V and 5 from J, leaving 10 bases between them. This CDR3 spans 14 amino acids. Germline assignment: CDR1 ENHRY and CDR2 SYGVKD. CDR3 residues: CAISEDKGENIQYF. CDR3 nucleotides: TGTGCCATCAGTGAGGATAAAGGGGAAAACATTCAGTACTTC.

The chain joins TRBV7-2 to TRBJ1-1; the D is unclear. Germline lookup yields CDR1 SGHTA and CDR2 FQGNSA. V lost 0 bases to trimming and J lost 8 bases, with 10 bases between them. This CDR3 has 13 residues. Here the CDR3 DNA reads TGTGCCAGCAGCTTAGCAAGGCAGTCAGAAGCTTTCTTT. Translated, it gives CASSLARQSEAFF.